The clone carrying this T cell receptor (beta chain) showed up just a few times. Its specificity is unknown. This sample stems from a study of beta chain features in type 1 diabetes. Looking at the study overall: Analysis included about 100 million sorted cells drawn from all samples. Study results and caveats: Shorter templates might be favored by PCR, and equally so in patients and in controls. The study found moderately but significantly shorter TCRB CDR3s in all four CD4+ subsets of Type 1 diabetes patients.

The CDR3 is made up of 13 amino acids. CDR1 GTSNPN and CDR2 SVGIG come from the germline V gene (reference sequence). Trimming cost V 5 bases and J 4 bases; bases outside gene matches: 5. Sequenced material consisted of expressed TCRB transcripts (all of the isolated RNA was reverse transcribed). Data came from immunoSEQ multiplex PCR; TCRdb stores just in-frame clones and leaves some out. Counted here are 250,000 to 300,000 clones, roughly a quarter occurring once; the ten biggest clones make up roughly 0.013%. Sequencing used naive CD4+ T cells from blood. The chain combines TRBV30 with TRBJ2-4; 7 bases map to TRBD1. The clonotype was recovered from a woman between 25 and 40 years old with type 1 diabetes. In DNA form, the CDR3 reads TGTGCCTGGGGGATACAGGGGAAAAACATTCAGTACTTC. This sequence encodes CAWGIQGKNIQYF.